The 29 T cell receptor beta chains below all came from one sample that was sequenced in a study of tumor and adjacent non-tumor tissue in lung cancer. Three rounds of nested PCR, following a modified ARM-PCR protocol, produced the TCRbeta library. MiXCR, run by TCRdb on the multiplex PCR reads, gives a single entry per CDR3 protein. The sample yields around 57,000 distinct CDR3 sequences, 61% seen once. This sample's RNA came from whole unsorted tissue. Distant lung tissue was collected more than 3 cm away from the tumor edge. Sequencing input: distant non-tumor lung tissue. The origin of the receptors is a man in his sixties or seventies with non-small cell lung cancer.

This chain links TRBV29-1 with TRBJ1-5; TRBD1 agrees at 7 bases. Germline CDR1 and CDR2: SQVTM and ANQGSEA. There are 15 residues in the CDR3. Trimming cost V 8 bases and J 4 bases; bases outside gene matches: 14. CDR3 DNA: TGCAGCCACCCAGCCGGGCAGGGGGGGAATCAGCCCCAGCATTTT. Protein product: CSHPAGQGGNQPQHF.

The V call is TRBV5-4, the J call TRBJ2-1; D unclear. This CDR3 region has 14 residues. The germline CDR1 and CDR2 sequences are SGHNT and YYREEE (reference sequence). The V gene lost 1 base and the J gene lost 8 bases, with 13 bases spanning the gap. In DNA, the CDR3 is TGTGCCAGCAGCTTGAACATGGATATATATGAGCAGTTCTTC. As protein: CASSLNMDIYEQFF.

To note about this clonotype: A junction boundary mismatches the germline segment, possibly from a read error. The chain couples TRBV11-1 to TRBJ2-5; D assignment may be TRBD1 or TRBD2 (5 bases each). The germline CDR1 and CDR2 sequences are SGHAT and FQDESV (reference sequence). The CDR3 is 14 residues long. In nucleotides, the CDR3 is TGTACCAGCACCCGGGGTGATCCACAAGGGACCCGGTACTTC. Residues: CTSTRGDPQGTRYF.

Turning to this clonotype: The conserved final phenylalanine or tryptophan is absent from the CDR3, which likely points to a read error. The V call is TRBV11-2, the J call TRBJ2-2; D may be TRBD1 (6 bases). V was trimmed by 6 bases and J by 8 bases, leaving 13 bases between them. Germline V gene sequence: CDR1 SGHAT, CDR2 FQNNGV. The CDR3 has 13 residues. The CDR3 spells CASSPQGTGELFV. The CDR3 DNA reads as TGTGCCAGCAGTCCACAAGGGACAGGGGAGCTGTTTGTT.

As regards this clonotype: The junction differs from germline at one of its ends, possibly a read error. The V gene is TRBV6-5, the J gene TRBJ2-3; no firm D call. Germline V CDR1 and CDR2: MNHEY, SVGAGI. CDR3 length: 16 amino acids. This CDR3 is CASSYSVPPDTDTLYF. CDR3 nucleotide sequence: TGTGCCAGCAGTTACTCGGTTCCCCCTGACACAGATACGCTGTATTTT.

Concerning this clonotype itself: Its ends do not fully match the called genes, so a read error is possible. The rearrangement uses TRBV14 and TRBJ2-7; D tentatively fits TRBD1 or TRBD2 (5 bases each). Per the germline V gene, CDR1 is SGHDN and CDR2 is FVKESK. CDR3 length: 16 residues. The CDR3 loop reads CASTPGPTNFHYDQCF. CDR3 nucleotides: TGTGCCAGCACCCCGGGGCCTACCAATTTCCACTACGATCAGTGCTTC. The variable domain in full, completed from reference TRBV14 and TRBJ2-7, reads EAGVTQFPSHSVIEKGQTVTLRCDPISGHDNLYWYRRVMGKEIKFLLHFVKESKQDESGMPNNRFLAERTGGTYSTLKVQPAELEDSGVYFCASTPGPTNFHYDQCFGPGTRLTVT.

This clonotype was observed a few times. This may arise from a read error, as a much more abundant clone is one base away. The chain uses TRBV10-3 and TRBJ2-7; 9 bases map to TRBD1. CDR1 and CDR2 (germline): ENHRY, SYGVKD. The CDR3 has 17 amino acids. The CDR3 protein is CATGTGSETPGSYVQYF. In nucleotides, the CDR3 is TGTGCCACCGGGACAGGGTCTGAGACTCCTGGGTCCTACGTGCAGTACTTC.

Concerning this clonotype: A read error may account for a junction end that differs from germline. The CDR3 sequence: CASSSTWVLGYSF. In DNA form, the CDR3 reads TGTGCCAGTAGCTCAACATGGGTTCTTGGCTACAGCTTC. V is TRBV11-1 and J is TRBJ1-2; D uncertain. This CDR3 has 13 amino acids. The V gene's germline CDR1 is SGHAT and CDR2 FQDESV (reference sequence).

This clonotype was picked up many times. V and J are TRBV29-1 and TRBJ1-2; no reliable D call. Looked up from germline, CDR1 is SQVTM and CDR2 is ANQGSEA. Trimming stripped 0 bases from V and 8 bases from J, with 19 bases between. The CDR3 spans 15 residues. CDR3 DNA: TGCAGCGTTGAAGATCTTGTAAGGAAATCGGGAGGCTACACCTTC. Translating gives CSVEDLVRKSGGYTF.

The V gene is TRBV6-1, the J gene TRBJ2-7, with unresolved D. The V gene's germline CDR1 is MNHNS and CDR2 SASEGT. The CDR3 extends over 14 amino acids. V shed 3 bases and J shed 7 bases, with 16 bases lying between them. In DNA form, the CDR3 reads TGTGCCAGCAGTGACATGCCCCCACTTGGGGAGCAGTACTTC. Encoded protein: CASSDMPPLGEQYF.

This chain uses TRBV5-1 with TRBJ1-4; a possible D gene is TRBD1 (6 bases). This CDR3 is built from 17 residues. Germline CDR1 SGHRS, CDR2 YFSETQ. With 0 bases removed from V and 7 bases from J, the gap between germline ends came to 19 bases. CDR3 protein: CASSLDAVAQGCEKLFF. The CDR3 region has the DNA TGCGCCAGCAGCTTGGATGCAGTTGCTCAGGGGTGTGAAAAACTGTTTTTT. Full variable domain (rest looked up from reference TRBV5-1 and TRBJ1-4): KAGVTQTPRYLIKTRGQQVTLSCSPISGHRSVSWYQQTPGQGLQFLFEYFSETQRNKGNFPGRFSGRQFSNSRSEMNVSTLELGDSALYLCASSLDAVAQGCEKLFFGSGTQLSVL.

This chain links TRBV5-5 with TRBJ2-2; D possibly uses TRBD1 or TRBD2 (5 bases each). V was clipped by 8 bases and J by 10 bases, with 33 bases between them. Germline assignment: CDR1 SGHKS and CDR2 YYEKEE (reference sequence). This CDR3 is built from 18 residues. The CDR3 protein is CARSPIGLEGTQPEELFF. In nucleotides, the CDR3 is TGTGCCAGGAGCCCTATAGGGCTAGAGGGGACCCAACCCGAGGAGCTGTTTTTT.

Ten or more counts support this clonotype. The chain recombines TRBV12-3 or TRBV12-4 with TRBJ2-1, with 14 bases aligning to TRBD2. The J segment lost 7 bases and the V segment lost 5 bases, leaving 4 bases of the junction unmatched. The CDR3 has 15 amino acids. The CDR3 DNA follows: TGTGCCAGCAGTGGACTAGCGGGAGGTACGAATGAGCAGTTCTTC. It codes for CASSGLAGGTNEQFF.

This clonotype has at least ten counts. This rearrangement joins TRBV14 to TRBJ2-1, with 8 nucleotides matching TRBD2. This CDR3 comprises 16 residues. Germline V gene data show CDR1 as SGHDN and CDR2 as FVKESK. J was trimmed by 1 base and V by 0 bases; bases with no gene match: 2. CDR3: CASSQDAGGSYNEQFF. Here the CDR3 DNA reads TGTGCCAGCAGCCAAGATGCGGGGGGTTCCTACAATGAGCAGTTCTTC.

This clonotype appeared once. No conserved phenylalanine or tryptophan ends this CDR3, so it is likely a read error. The rearrangement links TRBV12-3 or TRBV12-4 to TRBJ2-7; D perhaps matches TRBD2 (5 bases). The CDR3 spans 12 residues. The V end was cut by 5 bases, the J end by 9 bases, with 14 bases between. CDR3 sequence reads: CASSHGLIGQYI. The CDR3 bases are TGTGCCAGCAGTCACGGACTTATCGGGCAGTACATC.

With respect to this clonotype: The junction differs from germline at one of its ends, possibly a read error. The chain employs TRBV11-3 and TRBJ2-2; a weak D match, TRBD2 (6 bases). This CDR3 region has 13 residues. The germline CDR1 and CDR2 sequences are SGHNT and YENEEA. CDR3 coding DNA: TGTGCCAGCAGCGGGGGGAACACCGGGGAGCTGTCTTTC. This encodes CASSGGNTGELSF.

The chain uses TRBV11-3 and TRBJ2-2; D remains ambiguous. CDR1 and CDR2 (germline): SGHNT, YENEEA. The V gene lost 5 bases and the J gene lost 3 bases, with 19 bases spanning the gap. The CDR3 has 17 amino acids. The CDR3 reads CASSLGPATRYTGELFF. The CDR3 DNA follows: TGTGCCAGCAGCCTTGGACCGGCGACCCGGTACACCGGGGAGCTGTTTTTT.

This chain connects TRBV11-2 to TRBJ2-6, with TRBD2 as a possible D gene (6 bases). CDR3 length: 17 residues. Germline V gene data show CDR1 as SGHAT and CDR2 as FQNNGV. CDR3 coding DNA: TGTGTCAACAGCTCCCGGGGAGGTAGCTCTGGGGCCAACGTCCTGACTTTC. Its protein product is CVNSSRGGSSGANVLTF.

This clonotype was picked up many times. The chain uses TRBV7-9 and TRBJ2-7; D possibly corresponds to TRBD2 (5 bases). This CDR3 is built from 15 residues. Trimming pared 3 bases from V and 7 bases from J, leaving 19 bases between. CDR1 SEHNR and CDR2 FQNEAQ come from the germline V gene (reference sequence). The CDR3 nucleotides are TGTGCCAGCAGCTTTACGGCGGGTGTCTCGGGGGAGCAGTACTTC. This translates into CASSFTAGVSGEQYF.

The rearrangement joins TRBV6-6 to TRBJ1-5; D ambiguous. CDR3 length equals 16 residues. Germline assignment: CDR1 MNHNY and CDR2 SVGAGI (reference sequence). In DNA form, the CDR3 reads TGTACTAGCAAGGAAGGGAGGGCCCAAGGCAATCAGCCCCAGCATTTT. Its translation: CTSKEGRAQGNQPQHF.

Details on this clonotype: This may arise from a read error, as a much more abundant clone is one base away. The chain links TRBV11-2 to TRBJ2-3, with a possible D match to TRBD2 (6 bases). This CDR3 has 15 residues. Germline lookup yields CDR1 SGHAT and CDR2 FQNNGV. The CDR3 DNA is TGTGCCAGCAGCTTAGCAAGGGGAAGGAGGGATATGCAGTATTTT. Protein product: CASSLARGRRDMQYF.

Turning to this clonotype: Being one base from a much bigger clone, this may be a read error. The chain recombines TRBV30 with TRBJ2-1; D is possibly TRBD1 or TRBD2 (5 bases each). This CDR3 comprises 13 residues. The V gene's germline CDR1 is GTSNPN and CDR2 SVGIG (reference sequence). The CDR3 is CTWSEGPSNEQFF. The CDR3 DNA is TGTACCTGGAGTGAGGGACCCAGCAATGAGCAGTTCTTC. Filled out from reference TRBV30 and TRBJ2-1, the complete variable domain reads SQTIHQWPATLVQPVGSPLSLECTVEGTSNPNLYWYRQAAGRGLQLLFYSVGIGQISSEVPQNLSASRPQDRQFILSSKKLLLSDSGFYLCTWSEGPSNEQFFGPGTRLTVL.

Remarks on this clonotype: Its ends do not fully match the called genes, so a read error is possible. The rearrangement uses TRBV11-2 and TRBJ1-1; 7 nucleotides match TRBD1. CDR3 length: 15 residues. Germline V gene data show CDR1 as SGHAT and CDR2 as FQNNGV. CDR3 in DNA: TGTGCCAGCAAGCGAAAAGCGACAGGGACCACTGAAGCCTTCTTT. This translates into CASKRKATGTTEAFF.

For this clonotype: An end of the junction does not agree with germline; a read error may underlie this. The chain carries TRBV10-1 and TRBJ2-3; D is unclear. CDR3 length equals 12 residues. The germline gives CDR1 WNHNN, CDR2 SYGVQD (reference sequence). The CDR3 reads CAGSDSRDTQYF. The CDR3 region has the DNA TGCGCCGGCAGTGATTCGAGAGATACGCAGTACTTT.

This clonotype was observed a handful of times. The V call is TRBV28, the J call TRBJ1-2; tentative D call: TRBD1 (5 bases). Germline lookup yields CDR1 MDHEN and CDR2 SYDVKM. CDR3 length: 14 amino acids. Trimming took off 5 bases at V and 3 bases at J, with 13 bases between the two ends. This CDR3 is CASSETGRDYGYTF. CDR3 coding DNA: TGTGCCAGCAGTGAAACGGGACGGGACTATGGCTACACCTTC.

The V and J genes are TRBV29-1 and TRBJ2-7; no clear D gene. Germline CDR1 and CDR2: SQVTM and ANQGSEA. Trimming cost V 4 bases and J 6 bases, with 16 bases left between them. This CDR3 contains 13 residues. CDR3 sequence reads: CSVGPKTYSEQYF. CDR3 nucleotide sequence: TGCAGCGTTGGGCCTAAGACATATAGCGAGCAGTACTTC.

As for this clonotype: The junction does not match germline at one end; this may be a read error. This chain uses TRBV6-5 with TRBJ1-2, with D tentatively TRBD1 (6 bases). The CDR3 sequence is 15 residues long. Germline V gene data show CDR1 as MNHEY and CDR2 as SVGAGI. The CDR3: CARSYSWTDNYGYTF. For the CDR3, the DNA is TGTGCCAGAAGTTACTCGTGGACAGACAACTATGGGTACACCTTC.

To note about this clonotype: At one boundary the junction diverges from the germline segment, which might be a read error. V usage is TRBV10-2 and J usage is TRBJ2-3, with unresolved D. Germline loops: CDR1 WSHSY, CDR2 SAAADI. CDR3 length: 12 amino acids. The CDR3 DNA sequence: TGCGCCAGTGCCCCCACCACAAATACGCGGTATTTT. It translates to CASAPTTNTRYF.

In the case of this clonotype: Since no conserved phenylalanine or tryptophan closes the CDR3, a read error is the likely cause. The chain is built from TRBV5-1 and TRBJ2-2, with TRBD2 matching over 8 bases. From germline, CDR1 is SGHRS and CDR2 YFSETQ. The ends lost 4 bases at V and 0 bases at J; junction bases unmatched: 2. The CDR3 covers 15 residues. The CDR3 reads CASSRRGANTGELFY. The CDR3 DNA is TGCGCCAGCAGCAGGCGGGGGGCGAACACCGGGGAGCTGTTTTAT.